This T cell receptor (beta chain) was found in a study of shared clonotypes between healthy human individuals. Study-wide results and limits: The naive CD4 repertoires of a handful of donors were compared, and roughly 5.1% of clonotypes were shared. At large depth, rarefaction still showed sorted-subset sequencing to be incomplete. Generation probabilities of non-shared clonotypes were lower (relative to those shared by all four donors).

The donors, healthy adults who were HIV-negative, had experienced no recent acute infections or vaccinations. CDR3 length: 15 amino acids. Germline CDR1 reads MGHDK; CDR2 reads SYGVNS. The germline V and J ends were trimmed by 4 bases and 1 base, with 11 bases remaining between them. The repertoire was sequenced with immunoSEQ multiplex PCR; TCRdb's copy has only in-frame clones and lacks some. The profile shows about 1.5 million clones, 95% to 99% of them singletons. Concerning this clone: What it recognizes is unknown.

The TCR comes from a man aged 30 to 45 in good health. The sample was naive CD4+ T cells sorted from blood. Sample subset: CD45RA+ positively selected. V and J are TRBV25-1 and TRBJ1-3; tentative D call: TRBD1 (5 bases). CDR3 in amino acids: CASSGDGTSGNTIYF. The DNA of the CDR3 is TGTGCCAGCAGTGGGGACGGGACTTCTGGAAACACCATATATTTT.